The source of this TCR beta chain is a study of shared clonotypes between healthy human individuals. CDR1 is SGHNT, CDR2 YENEEA, per germline. This CDR3 is 14 amino acids long. The V and J ends lost 4 bases and 5 bases, in that order; junction bases with no gene match: 5. Measured with immunoSEQ multiplex PCR; TCRdb has only the in-frame clones, and not every one. This table has about 770,000 clones, 55% to 75% appearing once. Donors were healthy HIV-negative adults without recent acute infections or vaccinations. This TCR was sampled from a woman in her twenties or thirties in good health. This chain connects TRBV11-3 to TRBJ2-4, with 7 bases identical to TRBD1. The sequencing input was memory CD4+ T cells sorted from blood. Specified subset: CD45RA-negative fraction. In DNA, the CDR3 is TGTGCCAGCAGCTCCCGGACAGGAGAAAACATTCAGTACTTC. Protein: CASSSRTGENIQYF.